This entry lists 4 T cell receptor beta chains sequenced from one sample in a study of T-cell memory formation after mild COVID-19. TCRdb redid the calling of the 5' RACE reads with MiXCR, one entry per CDR3 protein. Of some 300,000 distinct CDR3 sequences in the sample, around 19% were seen once. Sequences were obtained from PBMCs or a T cell subset sorted from them (not recorded which). The receptors derive from a man aged 18 to 29 who had mild COVID-19 (a few samples of this study predate the infection). Cell type and time point are not known.

This clonotype was seen a few times. J is TRBJ2-2 and V is TRBV11-3, with TRBD1 matching over 9 bases. In germline, CDR1 is SGHNT, CDR2 YENEEA. V lost 2 bases and J lost 7; bases outside the gene matches: 5. CDR3 length: 15 residues. CDR3 sequence reads: CASSLSGGQGGELFF. The DNA of the CDR3 is TGTGCCAGCAGCTTATCAGGGGGACAGGGCGGGGAGCTGTTTTTT. The variable domain in full, with the rest retrieved from reference TRBV11-3 and TRBJ2-2, is EAGVVQSPRYKIIEKKQPVAFWCNPISGHNTLYWYLQNLGQGPELLIRYENEEAVDDSQLPKDRFSAERLKGVDSTLKIQPAELGDSAVYLCASSLSGGQGGELFFGEGSRLTVL.

Only a few counts were recorded for this clonotype. The chain recombines TRBV19 with TRBJ2-1, with 7 bases aligning to TRBD1. In germline, CDR1 is LNHDA, CDR2 SQIVND (reference sequence). The V segment lost 6 bases and the J segment 9 bases; nucleotides outside the gene matches: 8. The CDR3 is 13 amino acids. CDR3 in amino acids: CASSLDRRSEQFF. The CDR3 DNA follows: TGTGCCAGTAGCCTGGACAGGAGGAGTGAGCAGTTCTTC.

This clonotype has at least ten counts. The chain is built from TRBV7-6 and TRBJ2-3, with 7 bases fitting TRBD1. The germline CDR1 and CDR2 sequences are SGHVS and FNYEAQ. V shed 5 bases and J 1 base; nucleotides not matched to a gene: 3. This CDR3 comprises 14 residues. CDR3 protein: CASSIGQGTDTQYF. The CDR3 nucleotides are TGTGCCAGCAGCATCGGACAGGGCACAGATACGCAGTATTTT.

This clonotype occurred a few times. DNA of the CDR3: TGCAGCGTTGAAGCTACAGGGGGCTACACCATATATTTT. Protein product: CSVEATGGYTIYF. The chain links TRBV29-1 to TRBJ1-3, with TRBD1 matching over 9 bases. Germline V CDR1 and CDR2: SQVTM, ANQGSEA. V dropped 1 base and J dropped 8; count of bases not matched to a gene: 3. This CDR3 region has 13 residues.